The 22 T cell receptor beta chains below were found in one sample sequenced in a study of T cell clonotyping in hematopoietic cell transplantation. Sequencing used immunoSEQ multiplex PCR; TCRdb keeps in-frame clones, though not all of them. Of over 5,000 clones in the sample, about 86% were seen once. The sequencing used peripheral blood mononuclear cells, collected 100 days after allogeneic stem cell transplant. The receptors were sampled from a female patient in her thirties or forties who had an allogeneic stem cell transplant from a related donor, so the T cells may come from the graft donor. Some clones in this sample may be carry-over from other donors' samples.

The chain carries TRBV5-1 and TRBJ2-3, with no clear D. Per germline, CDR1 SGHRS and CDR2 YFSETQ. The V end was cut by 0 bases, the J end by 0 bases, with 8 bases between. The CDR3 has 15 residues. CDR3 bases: TGCGCCAGCAGCTTGGGGTGGAGTAGCACAGATACGCAGTATTTT. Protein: CASSLGWSSTDTQYF.

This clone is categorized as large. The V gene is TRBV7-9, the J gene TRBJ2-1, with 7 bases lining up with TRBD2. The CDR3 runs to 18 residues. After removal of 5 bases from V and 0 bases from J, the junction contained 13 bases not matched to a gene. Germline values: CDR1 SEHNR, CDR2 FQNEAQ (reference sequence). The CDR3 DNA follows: TGTGCCAGCAGCCCGCAGACACCAGCGGGGAGCTCCTACAATGAGCAGTTCTTC. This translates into CASSPQTPAGSSYNEQFF.

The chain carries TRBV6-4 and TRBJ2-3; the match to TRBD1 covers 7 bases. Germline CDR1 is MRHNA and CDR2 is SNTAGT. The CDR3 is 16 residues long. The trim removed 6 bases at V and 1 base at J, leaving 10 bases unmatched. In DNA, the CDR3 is TGTGCCAGCAGCCCCTCGGGTGGGACAGGCACAGATACGCAGTATTTT. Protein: CASSPSGGTGTDTQYF.

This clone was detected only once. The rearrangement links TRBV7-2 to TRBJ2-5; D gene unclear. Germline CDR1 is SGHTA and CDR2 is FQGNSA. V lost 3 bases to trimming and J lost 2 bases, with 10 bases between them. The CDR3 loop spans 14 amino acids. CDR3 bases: TGTGCCAGCAGCTTTTCAGTGGGTCAAGAGACCCAGTACTTC. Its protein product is CASSFSVGQETQYF.

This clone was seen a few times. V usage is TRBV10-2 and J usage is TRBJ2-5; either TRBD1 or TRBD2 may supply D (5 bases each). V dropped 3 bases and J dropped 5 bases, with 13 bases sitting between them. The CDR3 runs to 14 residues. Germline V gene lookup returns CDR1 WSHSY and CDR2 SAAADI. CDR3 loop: CASSDLGDVETQYF. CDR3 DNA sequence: TGCGCCAGCAGTGACTTAGGGGACGTGGAGACCCAGTACTTC.

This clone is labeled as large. The CDR3 is CASSKLTIQETQYF. DNA for the CDR3: TGTGCCAGCAGTAAGCTAACAATCCAAGAGACCCAGTACTTC. The chain uses TRBV6-5 and TRBJ2-5, with D unresolved. The V end was cut by 5 bases, the J end by 1 base, with 11 bases between. The germline CDR1 and CDR2 sequences are MNHEY and SVGAGI. This CDR3 is 14 amino acids long.

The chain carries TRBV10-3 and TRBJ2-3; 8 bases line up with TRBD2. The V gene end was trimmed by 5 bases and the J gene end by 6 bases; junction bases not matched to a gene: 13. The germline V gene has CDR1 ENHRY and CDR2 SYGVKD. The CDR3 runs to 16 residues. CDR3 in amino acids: CAISPRGSGSGDTQYF. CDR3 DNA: TGTGCCATCAGTCCCCGCGGAAGCGGGAGTGGGGATACGCAGTATTTT.

This CDR3 is CASSRANEKLFF. Written as DNA, the CDR3 is TGTGCCAGCAGTAGGGCTAATGAAAAACTGTTTTTT. This chain connects TRBV6-5 to TRBJ1-4, with D unresolved. CDR3 length equals 12 residues. Germline V gene lookup returns CDR1 MNHEY and CDR2 SVGAGI. V gave up 5 bases and J gave up 3 bases, with 4 bases separating them.

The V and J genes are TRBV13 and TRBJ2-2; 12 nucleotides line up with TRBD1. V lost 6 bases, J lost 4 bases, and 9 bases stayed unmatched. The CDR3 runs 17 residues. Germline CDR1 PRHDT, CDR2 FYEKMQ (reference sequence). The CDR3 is CASRKTGDRGPTGELFF. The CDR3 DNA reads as TGTGCCAGCAGGAAGACGGGGGACAGGGGGCCCACCGGGGAGCTGTTTTTT.

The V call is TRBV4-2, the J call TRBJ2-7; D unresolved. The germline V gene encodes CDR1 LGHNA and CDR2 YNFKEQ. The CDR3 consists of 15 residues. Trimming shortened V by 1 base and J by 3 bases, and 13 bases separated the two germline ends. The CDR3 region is CASSQGVVGSYEQYF. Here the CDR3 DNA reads TGTGCCAGCAGCCAAGGTGTAGTTGGAAGCTACGAGCAGTACTTC.

The CDR3 DNA reads as TGTGCCATCAGTGACCCCGGGAAAACCCCTGGCTACACCTTC. Protein sequence: CAISDPGKTPGYTF. The chain recombines TRBV10-3 with TRBJ1-2, with D unclear. Germline assignment: CDR1 ENHRY and CDR2 SYGVKD. The CDR3 totals 14 residues. The ends were cut back, 3 bases at V and 7 bases at J, with 15 bases in the middle.

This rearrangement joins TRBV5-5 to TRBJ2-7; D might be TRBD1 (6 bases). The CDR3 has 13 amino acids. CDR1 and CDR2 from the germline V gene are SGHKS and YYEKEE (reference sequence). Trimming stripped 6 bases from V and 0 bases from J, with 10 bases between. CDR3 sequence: CASNGDNSYEQYF. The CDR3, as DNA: TGTGCCAGCAACGGGGACAACTCCTACGAGCAGTACTTC.

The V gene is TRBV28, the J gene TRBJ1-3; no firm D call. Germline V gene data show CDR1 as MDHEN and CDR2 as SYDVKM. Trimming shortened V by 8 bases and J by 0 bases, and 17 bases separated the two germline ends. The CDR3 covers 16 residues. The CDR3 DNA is TGTGCCAGCGCAAAGCGGGCACTCACCTCTGGAAACACCATATATTTT. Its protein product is CASAKRALTSGNTIYF.

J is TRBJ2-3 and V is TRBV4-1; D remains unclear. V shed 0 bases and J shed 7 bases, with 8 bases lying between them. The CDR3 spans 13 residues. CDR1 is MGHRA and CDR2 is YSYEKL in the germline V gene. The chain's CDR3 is CASSQEDAYTQYF. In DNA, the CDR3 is TGCGCCAGCAGCCAAGAGGACGCTTATACGCAGTATTTT.

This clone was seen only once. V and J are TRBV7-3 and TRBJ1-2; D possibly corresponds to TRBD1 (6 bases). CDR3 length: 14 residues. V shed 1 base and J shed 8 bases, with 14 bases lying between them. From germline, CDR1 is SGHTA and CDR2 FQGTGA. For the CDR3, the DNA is TGTGCCAGCAGCTTAAATGCGGACAGTGGGGGCTACACCTTC. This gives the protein CASSLNADSGGYTF.

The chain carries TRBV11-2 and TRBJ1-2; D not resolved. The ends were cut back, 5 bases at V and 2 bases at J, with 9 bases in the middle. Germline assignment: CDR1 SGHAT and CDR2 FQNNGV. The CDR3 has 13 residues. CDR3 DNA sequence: TGTGCCAGCAGCCCGGACCTAAACTATGGCTACACCTTC. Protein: CASSPDLNYGYTF.

The CDR3 spells CASSQGLISYEQYF. The CDR3 nucleotides read TGCGCCAGCAGCCAGGGACTGATATCCTACGAGCAGTACTTC. This chain connects TRBV4-1 to TRBJ2-7, with a tentative D call TRBD2 (6 bases). The CDR3 runs 14 residues. The germline CDR1 and CDR2 sequences are MGHRA and YSYEKL. V lost 3 bases and J 1 base, leaving 10 bases between the germline ends.

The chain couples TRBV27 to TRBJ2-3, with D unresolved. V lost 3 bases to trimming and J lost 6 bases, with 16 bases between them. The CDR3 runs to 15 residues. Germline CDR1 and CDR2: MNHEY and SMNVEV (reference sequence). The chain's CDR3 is CASSLNGPERDTQYF. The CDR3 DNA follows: TGTGCCAGCAGTTTGAACGGACCCGAGAGGGATACGCAGTATTTT.

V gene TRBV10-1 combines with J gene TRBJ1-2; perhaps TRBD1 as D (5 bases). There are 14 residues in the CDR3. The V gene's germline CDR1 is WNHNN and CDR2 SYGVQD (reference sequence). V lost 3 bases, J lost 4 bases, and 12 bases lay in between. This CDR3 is CASSEGAGPYGYTF. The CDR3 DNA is TGCGCCAGCAGTGAAGGGGCAGGGCCCTATGGCTACACCTTC.

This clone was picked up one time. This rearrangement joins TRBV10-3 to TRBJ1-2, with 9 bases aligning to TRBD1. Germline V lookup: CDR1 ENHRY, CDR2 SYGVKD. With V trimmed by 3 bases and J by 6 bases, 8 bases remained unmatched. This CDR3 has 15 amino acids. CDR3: CAISDPSQGANGYTF. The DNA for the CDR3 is TGTGCCATCAGTGACCCGTCACAGGGGGCTAATGGCTACACCTTC.

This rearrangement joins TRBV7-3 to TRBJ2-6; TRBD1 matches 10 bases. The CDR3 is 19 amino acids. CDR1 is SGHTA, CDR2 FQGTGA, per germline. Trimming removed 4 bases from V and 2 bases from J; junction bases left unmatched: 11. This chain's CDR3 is CASSSGTGAIRPGANVLTF. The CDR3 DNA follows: TGTGCCAGCAGCTCCGGGACAGGGGCGATTCGGCCTGGGGCCAACGTCCTGACTTTC.

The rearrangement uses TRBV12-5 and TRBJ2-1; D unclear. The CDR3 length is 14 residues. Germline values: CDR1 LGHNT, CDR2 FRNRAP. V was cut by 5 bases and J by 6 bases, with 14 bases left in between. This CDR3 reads CASGPSLPTNEQFF. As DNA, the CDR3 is TGTGCTAGTGGTCCCTCTCTCCCCACCAATGAGCAGTTCTTC.